This is a list of T cell receptor beta chains from one sample in a study of blood T cell repertoires in COVID-19. Profiling relied on immunoSEQ multiplex PCR, and the TCRdb table lists in-frame clones only, not all of them. The table has around 100,000 clones, 85% to 95% seen once; the top ten hold 5% to 6%. Material: peripheral blood. The receptors come from a middle-aged man with active COVID-19. CDR3s include the opening cysteine and the closing phenylalanine or tryptophan. Fields, in order: V gene, D gene, clone size, J gene, CDR3 protein, CDR3 DNA. The D gene is left open where the match is weak. Clone size appears in some rows only: once, few, many, or a class for an expanded clone.

>TRBV7-9|TRBD1|.|TRBJ1-3
CASSLLTGVPVSGNTIYF
TGTGCCAGCAGCTTACTCACAGGGGTCCCCGTCTCTGGAAACACCATATATTTT
>TRBV19|.|.|TRBJ1-2
CASSIVRGIVGYTF
TGTGCCAGTAGTATAGTACGAGGAATCGTTGGCTACACCTTC
>TRBV6-5|TRBD1|.|TRBJ1-2
CASSLRDRDGYTF
TGTGCCAGCAGTCTGCGGGACAGGGATGGCTACACCTTC
>TRBV28|TRBD2|.|TRBJ2-7
CASSPLSGRDEQYF
TGTGCCAGCAGTCCCCTAAGCGGGAGAGACGAGCAGTACTTC
>TRBV3-1/TRBV3-2|TRBD2|.|TRBJ2-1
CASSLLAGVYNEQFF
TGTGCCAGCAGCCTTTTAGCGGGAGTGTACAATGAGCAGTTCTTC
>TRBV5-1|TRBD2|.|TRBJ2-5
CASSSGTKGSETQYF
TGCGCCAGCAGCTCCGGGACTAAGGGCTCCGAGACCCAGTACTTC
>TRBV27|TRBD1|.|TRBJ2-5
CASVPPGQGRETQYF
TGTGCCAGCGTACCTCCGGGACAGGGCCGAGAGACCCAGTACTTC
>TRBV11-2|.|.|TRBJ1-6
CASSLLGGNSPLHF
TGTGCCAGCAGCTTATTGGGGGGGAATTCACCCCTCCACTTT
>TRBV2|TRBD1|.|TRBJ2-5
CASRAGTGPETQYF
TGTGCCAGCAGGGCCGGGACAGGACCAGAGACCCAGTACTTC
>TRBV15|.|once|TRBJ2-1
CATSTDRYNEQFF
TGTGCCACCAGCACAGACAGGTATAATGAGCAGTTCTTC
>TRBV4-2|.|.|TRBJ2-7
CASSQDLPSDSYEQYF
TGTGCCAGCAGCCAAGATTTGCCTAGCGACTCCTACGAGCAGTACTTC
>TRBV10-3|.|.|TRBJ2-3
CAINRGTGTDTQYF
TGTGCCATCAATCGCGGGACGGGCACAGATACGCAGTATTTT
>TRBV5-1|.|.|TRBJ2-5
CASSLAFNREETQYF
TGCGCCAGCAGCTTGGCCTTCAACCGCGAAGAGACCCAGTACTTC
>TRBV5-1|.|.|TRBJ2-1
CASSLGRRSYNEQFF
TGCGCCAGCAGCTTGGGGCGGCGCTCCTACAATGAGCAGTTCTTC
>TRBV2|.|.|TRBJ1-4
CASSEIMAGPATNEKLFF
TGTGCCAGCAGTGAAATTATGGCAGGCCCGGCAACTAATGAAAAACTGTTTTTT
>TRBV28|.|.|TRBJ1-6
CASSLGRGNSPLHF
TGTGCCAGCAGTTTAGGCAGGGGCAATTCACCCCTCCACTTT
>TRBV5-1|TRBD1|.|TRBJ2-1
CASSKGQGQGFNNEQFF
TGCGCCAGCAGCAAAGGACAGGGCCAGGGGTTTAACAATGAGCAGTTCTTC
>TRBV3-1/TRBV3-2|.|once|TRBJ2-3
CASSQQADTQYF
TGTGCCAGCAGCCAACAGGCAGATACGCAGTATTTT
>TRBV5-4|.|few|TRBJ2-1
CASSLAGEFRSEQFF
TGTGCCAGCAGCTTGGCCGGGGAGTTCCGGTCCGAGCAGTTCTTC
>TRBV19|.|.|TRBJ2-5
CASSIQEGAATQYF
TGTGCCAGTAGTATACAGGAGGGGGCTGCGACCCAGTACTTC
>TRBV27|TRBD2|.|TRBJ2-3
CASSLSGTFTDTQYF
TGTGCCAGCAGTTTGAGCGGGACTTTCACAGATACGCAGTATTTT